This TCR beta chain derives from a study of siplizumab effects on memory and regulatory T cells. Notes on the study in general: The naive T cell population seemed more diverse than memory cells and seemed a major contributor to the alloresponse.

Concerning this clone itself: The antigen remains undetermined.

Assay: immunoSEQ multiplex PCR; the TCRdb copy retains only in-frame clones and omits some. The data contain roughly 110,000 clones, approximately 92% of them singletons. This sequence originates from a human donor in good health. Sequenced material: non-Treg CD4+ T cells sorted from blood.

The CDR3 nucleotides read TGTGCCAGCAGCCAAGGTCCCACGGATTCACCCCTCCACTTT. This sequence encodes CASSQGPTDSPLHF. The chain is built from TRBV4-2 and TRBJ1-6; D gene ambiguous. The V end lost 1 base, the J end lost 8 bases, and 9 bases lay between the germline ends. Per germline, CDR1 LGHNA and CDR2 YNFKEQ. This CDR3 is built from 14 residues.